These 20 T cell receptor beta chains were sequenced from one sample in a study of CD8+ T cells in alopecia areata. Regarding treatment: oral pan-JAK inhibitor, 5-10 mg twice daily. RNA, once extracted, was reverse transcribed into cDNA for use as the sequencing template. Repertoires were generated with immunoSEQ multiplex PCR, while TCRdb's copy carries only in-frame clones and drops some. The repertoire holds 200,000 or so clones, with roughly two fifths as singletons. The sample in question was CD4+ T cells sorted from blood, obtained around week 36, from a patient treated with tofacitinib. The source is a human donor with alopecia areata.

The chain uses TRBV11-2 and TRBJ2-7; D gene ambiguous. Germline V lookup: CDR1 SGHAT, CDR2 FQNNGV. The CDR3 spans 12 residues. V was trimmed by 2 bases and J by 10 bases, leaving 12 bases between them. The CDR3 sequence: CASSLLRFDQYF. As DNA, the CDR3 is TGTGCCAGCAGCTTACTCAGATTCGACCAGTACTTC.

This clone was counted a few times. V is TRBV6-1 and J is TRBJ2-5, with 8 bases that match TRBD1. The CDR3 extends over 12 amino acids. Germline assignment: CDR1 MNHNS and CDR2 SASEGT. V trimming: 5 bases; J trimming: 10 bases; junction bases outside the gene matches: 6. The CDR3: CASSTSTGVQYF. CDR3 in DNA: TGTGCCAGCAGTACCTCGACAGGGGTCCAGTACTTC.

This clone was picked up a small number of times. The chain carries TRBV29-1 and TRBJ1-1; 7 positions match TRBD1. The J segment lost 6 bases and the V segment lost 1 base, leaving 5 bases of the junction unmatched. CDR1 is SQVTM and CDR2 is ANQGSEA in the germline V gene. The CDR3 runs to 13 residues. The DNA of the CDR3 is TGCAGCGTTGAAGGGTTCCAGGGGGCTGAAGCTTTCTTT. The encoded protein is CSVEGFQGAEAFF.

The chain recombines TRBV14 with TRBJ2-7, with TRBD2 identical over 11 bases. CDR3 length equals 15 residues. J gave up 6 bases and V 4 bases, and 8 bases lay outside the gene matches. The germline V gene encodes CDR1 SGHDN and CDR2 FVKESK. The chain's CDR3 is CASSRDRLAGGEQYF. The CDR3, as DNA: TGTGCCAGCAGCCGCGACCGCCTAGCGGGAGGCGAGCAGTACTTC.

This clone was counted only a few times. This chain links TRBV29-1 with TRBJ2-1; 7 nucleotides match TRBD1. CDR3 length: 15 amino acids. V lost 4 bases to trimming and J lost 4 bases; unmatched junction nucleotides: 10. The V gene's germline CDR1 is SQVTM and CDR2 ANQGSEA. The DNA for the CDR3 is TGCAGCGTTGGATTAAAGACAGGGATATACAATGAGCAGTTCTTC. It is translated as CSVGLKTGIYNEQFF.

This clone was seen only a few times. This chain links TRBV29-1 with TRBJ2-1; 8 nucleotides align to TRBD1. The CDR3 is 13 residues long. The junction had 8 bases not matched to a gene; V was cut back by 6 bases and J by 7 bases. The V gene's germline CDR1 is SQVTM and CDR2 ANQGSEA. This CDR3 reads CSVAGGGWNEQFF. Written as DNA, the CDR3 is TGCAGCGTGGCAGGGGGCGGGTGGAATGAGCAGTTCTTC.

This clone appeared a few times. The chain links TRBV28 to TRBJ1-2; D remains unclear. The CDR3 runs 12 residues. V was shortened by 7 bases and J by 8 bases, with 14 bases between the two germline ends. Germline CDR1 reads MDHEN; CDR2 reads SYDVKM. CDR3 coding DNA: TGTGCCAGCAACGTCCTCGGGAGCGGCTACACCTTC. Encoded protein: CASNVLGSGYTF.

The CDR3 protein is CASSPQGNQPQHF. The CDR3 DNA reads TGTGCCAGCAGCCCACAGGGGAATCAGCCCCAGCATTTT. This chain connects TRBV16 to TRBJ1-5, with 7 bases aligning to TRBD1. Germline V gene sequence: CDR1 KGHSY, CDR2 FQNENV. This CDR3 comprises 13 residues. Trimming cost V 4 bases and J 4 bases; bases outside gene matches: 1. The full variable domain, its missing parts supplied by reference TRBV16 and TRBJ1-5, is GEEVAQTPKHLVRGEGQKAKLYCAPIKGHSYVFWYQQVLKNEFKFLISFQNENVFDETGMPKERFSAKCLPNSPCSLEIQATKLEDSAVYFCASSPQGNQPQHFGDGTRLSIL.

This clone was seen ten or more times. The chain has TRBV18 and TRBJ2-1; TRBD2 aligns across 10 bases. CDR1 is KGHSH and CDR2 is LQKENI in the germline V gene. This CDR3 spans 18 amino acids. The V and J ends lost 1 base and 8 bases, in that order; junction bases with no gene match: 14. The chain's CDR3 is CASSPRGRTSGARDEQFF. The CDR3 bases are TGTGCCAGCTCACCACGCGGACGGACTAGCGGCGCGAGGGATGAGCAGTTCTTC.

This clone is a singleton in its sample. The V call is TRBV7-9, the J call TRBJ2-3; maybe TRBD2 (6 bases). Trimming pared 5 bases from V and 2 bases from J, leaving 17 bases between. The germline gives CDR1 SEHNR, CDR2 FQNEAQ (reference sequence). The CDR3 totals 16 residues. CDR3 region: CASSPRGSGPTDTQYF. The DNA of the CDR3 is TGTGCCAGCAGCCCCCGGGGTAGCGGACCCACAGATACGCAGTATTTT.

This clone was counted between two and nine times. This chain connects TRBV11-2 to TRBJ1-2, with D uncertain. This CDR3 is built from 13 residues. Germline loops: CDR1 SGHAT, CDR2 FQNNGV. The V and J ends lost 6 bases and 4 bases respectively, with 12 bases between them. CDR3 DNA sequence: TGTGCCAGCAGGCGTGGAGCGGTCTATGGCTACACCTTC. Encoded protein: CASRRGAVYGYTF.

This clone was detected only a few times. CDR3 DNA sequence: TGTGCCAGCAGTCGTACAAACAGGGCCGAGCAGTACTTC. It is translated as CASSRTNRAEQYF. The chain has TRBV6-5 and TRBJ2-7, with D possibly being TRBD1 (6 bases). The V end lost 5 bases, the J end lost 6 bases, and 14 bases lay between the germline ends. CDR1 and CDR2 from the germline V gene are MNHEY and SVGAGI. This CDR3 spans 13 amino acids.

The V call is TRBV9, the J call TRBJ2-4; D ambiguous. In germline, CDR1 is SGDLS, CDR2 YYNGEE. V dropped 2 bases and J dropped 11 bases, with 14 bases sitting between them. This CDR3 has 13 amino acids. The CDR3 bases are TGTGCCAGCAGCGTGCAAGGCCGCGCGGTTCAGTACTTC. It codes for CASSVQGRAVQYF.

This clone was counted only a few times. The gene calls are TRBV21-1 and TRBJ2-1; TRBD1, the table's D call, was not compared with the DNA. TRBV21-1 is a known pseudogene. This CDR3 is built from 15 residues. The CDR3 DNA is TGTGCCAGCAGCTCGGCGGGACAGGTCAACAATGAGCAGTTCTTC. Residues: CASSSAGQVNNEQFF.

This chain joins TRBV15 and TRBJ1-3, with D perhaps matching TRBD1 (5 bases). The V end was cut by 5 bases, the J end by 0 bases, with 14 bases between. The length of the CDR3 is 16 residues. Germline loops: CDR1 LNHNV, CDR2 YYDKDF (reference sequence). The CDR3 is CATSPPGRSSGNTIYF. The CDR3 DNA follows: TGTGCCACCAGCCCCCCGGGACGTAGCTCTGGAAACACCATATATTTT.

This rearrangement joins TRBV29-1 to TRBJ1-2; 7 bases are a match to TRBD1. The germline V gene has CDR1 SQVTM and CDR2 ANQGSEA. This CDR3 is built from 13 residues. Losses at the gene ends were 6 bases for V and 2 bases for J; bases not matched to a gene: 6. The DNA of the CDR3 is TGCAGCGTCGACCGACAGGGAAACTATGGCTACACCTTC. Protein sequence: CSVDRQGNYGYTF.

The chain recombines TRBV20-1 with TRBJ1-2, with D hard to call. With 3 bases removed from V and 8 bases from J, the gap between germline ends came to 10 bases. The CDR3 contains 11 residues. Germline CDR1 reads DFQATT; CDR2 reads SNEGSKA (reference sequence). The CDR3 nucleotides read TGCAGTGCTAGTAGGGATGACGGCTACACCTTC. This gives the protein CSASRDDGYTF.

This clone has just a few counts. This chain uses TRBV25-1 with TRBJ2-2; possibly TRBD1 for D (6 bases). Trimming left V 7 bases short and J 4 bases short, with 13 bases between. Per germline, CDR1 MGHDK and CDR2 SYGVNS. The CDR3 consists of 14 residues. The CDR3 bases are TGTGCCAGCAAATCGGACAGCTTCACCGGGGAGCTGTTTTTT. It translates to CASKSDSFTGELFF.

The chain combines TRBV25-1 with TRBJ2-5, with D unclear. Trimming removed 5 bases from V and 0 bases from J, with 7 bases in between. The CDR3 is made up of 13 amino acids. Germline assignment: CDR1 MGHDK and CDR2 SYGVNS. CDR3 sequence reads: CASSSQYQETQYF. The CDR3 region has the DNA TGTGCCAGCAGTTCGCAGTACCAAGAGACCCAGTACTTC.

CDR3 residues: CASSLGTSGAQETQYF. Here the CDR3 DNA reads TGTGCCAGCAGCTTAGGGACTAGCGGGGCCCAAGAGACCCAGTACTTC. The chain combines TRBV7-9 with TRBJ2-5; 12 nucleotides match TRBD2. Looked up from germline, CDR1 is SEHNR and CDR2 is FQNEAQ (reference sequence). V shed 1 base and J 1 base; nucleotides not matched to a gene: 1. CDR3 length: 16 residues.